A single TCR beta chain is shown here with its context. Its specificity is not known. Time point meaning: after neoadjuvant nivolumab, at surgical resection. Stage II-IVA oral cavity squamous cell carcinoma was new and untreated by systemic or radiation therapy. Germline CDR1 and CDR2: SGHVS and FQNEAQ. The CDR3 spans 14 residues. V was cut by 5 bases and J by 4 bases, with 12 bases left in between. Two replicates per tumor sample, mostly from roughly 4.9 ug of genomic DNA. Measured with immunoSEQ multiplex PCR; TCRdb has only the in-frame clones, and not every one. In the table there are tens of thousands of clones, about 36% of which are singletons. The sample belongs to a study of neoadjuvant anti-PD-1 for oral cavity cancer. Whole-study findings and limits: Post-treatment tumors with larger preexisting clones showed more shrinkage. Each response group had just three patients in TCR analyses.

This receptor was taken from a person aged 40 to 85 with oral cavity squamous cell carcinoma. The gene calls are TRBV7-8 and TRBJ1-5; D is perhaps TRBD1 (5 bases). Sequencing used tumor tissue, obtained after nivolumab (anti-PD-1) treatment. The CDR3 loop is CASSPRRGNQPQHF. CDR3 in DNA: TGTGCCAGCAGCCCCCGACGGGGGAATCAGCCCCAGCATTTT.